Listed here is a single TCR beta chain. The data are from a study of Graves' ophthalmopathy and Graves' hyperthyroidism. Germline V lookup: CDR1 LNHDA, CDR2 SQIVND (reference sequence). The CDR3 loop spans 12 amino acids. V gave up 7 bases and J gave up 8 bases, with 12 bases separating them. TCR beta CDR3 amplification used RNA transcripts. The first round was an RT-PCR with HTBI primers, and the second round was a multiplex PCR. One entry per CDR3 protein results from TCRdb running MiXCR on the multiplex PCR reads. Of almost 400,000 distinct CDR3 sequences in the sample, about 16% are singletons; the top ten hold about 1.6%.

The sequenced material came from peripheral blood. This clonotype was obtained from a woman aged 18-29 years with Graves' ophthalmopathy. The chain is built from TRBV19 and TRBJ2-4; D might be TRBD2 (5 bases). The CDR3 nucleotides read TGTGCCAGTACTCTAAACGGGGACATTCAGTACTTC. Translated, it gives CASTLNGDIQYF.